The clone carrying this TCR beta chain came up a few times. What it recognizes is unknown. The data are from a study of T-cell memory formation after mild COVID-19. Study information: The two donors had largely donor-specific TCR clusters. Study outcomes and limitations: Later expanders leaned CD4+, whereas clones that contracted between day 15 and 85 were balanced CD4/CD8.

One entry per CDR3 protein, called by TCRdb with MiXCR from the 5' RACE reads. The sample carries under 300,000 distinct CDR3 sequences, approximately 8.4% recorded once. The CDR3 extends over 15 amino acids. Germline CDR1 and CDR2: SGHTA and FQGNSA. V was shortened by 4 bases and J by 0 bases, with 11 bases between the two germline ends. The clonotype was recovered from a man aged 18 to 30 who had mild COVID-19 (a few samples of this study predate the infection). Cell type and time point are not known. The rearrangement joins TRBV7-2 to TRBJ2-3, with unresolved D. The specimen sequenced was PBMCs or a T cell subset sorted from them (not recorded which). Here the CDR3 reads CASSSPMSSTDTQYF. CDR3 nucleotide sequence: TGTGCCAGCAGCTCACCGATGAGTAGCACAGATACGCAGTATTTT.